One and the same sample provided the 7 T cell receptor beta chains below, sequenced in a study of glioma-infiltrating T cells. The iRepertoire nested amplicon-rescue multiplex PCR amplified TCR alpha and beta CDR3s from RNA. TCRdb used MiXCR to reprocess the multiplex PCR reads, holding one entry per CDR3 protein. The sample includes 150,000 to 200,000 distinct CDR3 sequences, roughly a third of them seen just once. Specimen: glioma tissue, nonneoplastic brain tissue, or PBMCs (not recorded which). The receptors come from a human donor with low-grade glioma or glioblastoma, undergoing nonglioma brain surgery, or in good health (not recorded which).

This clonotype was recorded at least ten times. The gene calls are TRBV7-9 and TRBJ1-2; D gene uncertain. The CDR3 contains 12 residues. V lost 4 bases and J 0 bases, leaving 3 bases between the germline ends. The V gene's germline CDR1 is SEHNR and CDR2 FQNEAQ (reference sequence). This CDR3 reads CASSSSNYGYTF. The CDR3 DNA sequence: TGTGCCAGCAGCTCTTCTAACTATGGCTACACCTTC.

This clonotype was picked up many times. This chain joins TRBV6-1 and TRBJ1-5; D is unclear. Germline V lookup: CDR1 MNHNS, CDR2 SASEGT. V was trimmed by 7 bases and J by 6 bases, leaving 10 bases between them. This CDR3 comprises 12 residues. CDR3 nucleotide sequence: TGTGCCAGCATGGAGATCAGTCAGCCCCAGCATTTT. It is translated as CASMEISQPQHF.

This clonotype was counted between two and nine times. The CDR3 loop reads CASSKTTRGRTEAFF. In DNA form, the CDR3 reads TGTGCCAGTAGTAAGACAACCCGGGGACGAACTGAAGCTTTCTTT. The chain recombines TRBV19 with TRBJ1-1; the D gene is possibly TRBD1 (5 bases). Germline values: CDR1 LNHDA, CDR2 SQIVND (reference sequence). The CDR3 sequence is 15 residues long. V gave up 4 bases and J gave up 5 bases, with 17 bases separating them.

This clonotype was observed many times. The genes are TRBV4-3 and TRBJ2-7, with D uncertain. CDR3 length: 16 residues. The germline gives CDR1 LGHNA, CDR2 YSLEER. The V end lost 5 bases, the J end lost 3 bases, and 20 bases lay between the germline ends. This CDR3 is CASSFSLRTSVYEQYF. The CDR3 region has the DNA TGCGCCAGCAGCTTTAGCTTGCGGACCTCGGTCTACGAGCAGTACTTC.

The rearrangement uses TRBV20-1 and TRBJ2-3; D unresolved. Per the germline V gene, CDR1 is DFQATT and CDR2 is SNEGSKA (reference sequence). CDR3 size: 14 residues. The CDR3: CSVVAGSPTDTQYF. The DNA for the CDR3 is TGCAGCGTTGTGGCAGGCTCCCCCACAGATACGCAGTATTTT.

The chain carries TRBV29-1 and TRBJ2-7; weak D call: TRBD2 (8 bases). V lost 6 bases and J lost 3, with 15 bases in between. CDR3 size: 13 residues. Germline V gene lookup returns CDR1 SQVTM and CDR2 ANQGSEA. The CDR3 bases are TGCAGCGTCAGACAGGGACTAGACTACGAGCAGTACTTC. It translates to CSVRQGLDYEQYF.

The table lists this clonotype with many counts. The gene calls are TRBV6-1 and TRBJ1-2, with 7 bases matching TRBD1. Germline V lookup: CDR1 MNHNS, CDR2 SASEGT. The CDR3 has 13 residues. V dropped 5 bases and J dropped 4; count of bases not matched to a gene: 4. CDR3 sequence reads: CASSYGDSYGYTF. The CDR3 bases are TGTGCCAGCAGTTATGGGGACAGCTATGGCTACACCTTC.